Each of the 9 T cell receptor beta chains below was sequenced from the same sample in a study of vaccination and CD4 T cells after COVID-19. A single record per CDR3 protein comes from TCRdb applying MiXCR to the PCR reads. In the table there are fewer than 25,000 distinct CDR3 sequences, under 60% of which are singletons. The sample consisted of CD4+ T cells from blood, taken before SARS-CoV-2 vaccination. All receptors come from a human donor who had recovered from COVID-19.

The rearrangement joins TRBV19 to TRBJ1-1; D possibly corresponds to TRBD1 (5 bases). Trimming removed 5 bases at V and 0 bases at J, with 10 bases between. This CDR3 contains 14 residues. Germline lookup yields CDR1 LNHDA and CDR2 SQIVND (reference sequence). Written as DNA, the CDR3 is TGTGCCAGTAGTCCGGGACGGATGAACACTGAAGCTTTCTTT. It specifies CASSPGRMNTEAFF.

This clonotype has a handful of counts. The chain carries TRBV10-1 and TRBJ2-7; 10 bases map to TRBD2. J was trimmed by 2 bases and V by 4 bases; bases with no gene match: 2. This CDR3 spans 14 amino acids. Per the germline V gene, CDR1 is WNHNN and CDR2 is SYGVQD (reference sequence). CDR3 amino acids: CASSALAGPYEQYF. DNA for the CDR3: TGCGCCAGCAGTGCACTAGCGGGGCCCTACGAGCAGTACTTC.

The chain is built from TRBV10-3 and TRBJ1-2; the D is unclear. CDR3 size: 15 residues. V lost 3 bases to trimming and J lost 2 bases, with 13 bases between them. Germline values: CDR1 ENHRY, CDR2 SYGVKD. DNA of the CDR3: TGTGCCATCAGTGATTTAGGGCAGATCAACTATGGCTACACCTTC. Encoded protein: CAISDLGQINYGYTF.

The chain combines TRBV24-1 with TRBJ1-5, with D unresolved. The CDR3 runs to 16 residues. Trimming cost V 2 bases and J 0 bases, with 10 bases left between them. The germline CDR1 and CDR2 sequences are KGHDR and SFDVKD. The CDR3 spells CATSDSQDHSNQPQHF. CDR3 nucleotide sequence: TGTGCCACCAGTGATTCGCAGGACCATAGCAATCAGCCCCAGCATTTT.

The V call is TRBV20-1, the J call TRBJ2-5; 7 positions match TRBD2. Unmatched junction bases numbered 11, after V lost 6 bases and J lost 1 base. The CDR3 consists of 15 residues. CDR1 and CDR2 (germline): DFQATT, SNEGSKA (reference sequence). This CDR3 reads CSAGLSGAVQETQYF. The CDR3 bases are TGCAGTGCCGGGTTGAGCGGGGCCGTCCAAGAGACCCAGTACTTC.

About this clonotype itself: An end of the junction does not agree with germline; a read error may underlie this. This rearrangement joins TRBV2 to TRBJ2-3; 9 bases map to TRBD2. Germline V lookup: CDR1 SNHLY, CDR2 FYNNEI. The CDR3 loop spans 15 amino acids. The CDR3 coding sequence is TGTGCCAGCAGTAAAGCGGGAGGAGTCCCAGATACGCAGTATTTT. Translation gives CASSKAGGVPDTQYF.

The chain employs TRBV4-3 and TRBJ1-2; possibly TRBD1 for D (5 bases). The V and J ends lost 0 bases and 1 base respectively, with 12 bases between them. The CDR3 extends over 16 amino acids. Germline V lookup: CDR1 LGHNA, CDR2 YSLEER. The CDR3 nucleotides read TGCGCCAGCAGCCAAGATCCCAGGGTGGGTAACTATGGCTACACCTTC. It codes for CASSQDPRVGNYGYTF.

This clonotype has more than one count but fewer than ten. The gene calls are TRBV6-1 and TRBJ2-7, with TRBD2 as a possible D gene (6 bases). CDR3 length: 14 amino acids. The V and J ends lost 6 bases and 3 bases respectively, with 15 bases between them. Germline CDR1 is MNHNS and CDR2 is SASEGT. The CDR3 bases are TGTGCCAGCAGCCCCGGGGGATCGCGCTACGAGCAGTACTTC. Translated, it gives CASSPGGSRYEQYF.

The gene calls are TRBV28 and TRBJ2-7; D possibly corresponds to TRBD1 (6 bases). Trimming cost V 5 bases and J 5 bases, with 13 bases left between them. The CDR3 covers 13 residues. CDR1 and CDR2 from the germline V gene are MDHEN and SYDVKM. The CDR3 is CASSINREHEQYF. Here the CDR3 DNA reads TGTGCCAGCAGTATTAACAGGGAACACGAGCAGTACTTC.